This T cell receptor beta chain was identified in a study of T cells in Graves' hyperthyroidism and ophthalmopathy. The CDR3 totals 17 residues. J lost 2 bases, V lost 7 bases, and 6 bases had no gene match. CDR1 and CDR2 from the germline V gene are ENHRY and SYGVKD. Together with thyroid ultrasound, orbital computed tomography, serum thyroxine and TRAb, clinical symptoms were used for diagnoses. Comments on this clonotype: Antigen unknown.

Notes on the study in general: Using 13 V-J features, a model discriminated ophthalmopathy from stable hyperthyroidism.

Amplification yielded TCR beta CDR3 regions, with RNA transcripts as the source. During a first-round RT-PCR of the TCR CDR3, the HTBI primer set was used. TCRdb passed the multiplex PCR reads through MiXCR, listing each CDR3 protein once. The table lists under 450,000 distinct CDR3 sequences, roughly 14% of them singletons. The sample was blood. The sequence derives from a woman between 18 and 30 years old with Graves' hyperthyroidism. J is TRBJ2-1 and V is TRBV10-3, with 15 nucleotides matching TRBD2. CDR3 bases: TGTGCCATCACCGGGACTAGCGGGAGGCCCCCCTACAATGAGCAGTTCTTC. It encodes CAITGTSGRPPYNEQFF.